This record looks at one T cell receptor beta chain sequence and its context. The entry originates in a study of STAT5B mutations in CD4+ large granular lymphocyte leukemia. Repertoires were generated with immunoSEQ multiplex PCR, while TCRdb's copy carries only in-frame clones and drops some. This sample carries 20,000 to 25,000 clones, approximately 81% of them seen once, and the ten largest clones take 0.4% to 0.5%. The length of the CDR3 is 13 residues. Trimming shortened V by 4 bases and J by 2 bases, and 8 bases separated the two germline ends. CDR1 and CDR2 (germline): SGHNT, YYREEE (reference sequence).

Material: CD4+ T cells from blood buffy coats. V and J are TRBV5-4 and TRBJ2-3; D gene ambiguous. The clonotype comes from a human donor in good health. The CDR3 DNA reads as TGTGCCAGCAGCCCTAGGAACACAGATACGCAGTATTTT. This gives the protein CASSPRNTDTQYF.